This T cell receptor (beta chain) was sequenced for a study of naive and memory T cell subsets. General study findings and limits: In CD4 and CD8 cells, diversity dropped from naive through EMRA. Possibly reflecting memory cells re-expressing CD45RA, a few larger clonotypes occurred in naive repertoires, especially CD8.

Both TRBC1 and TRBC2 were covered by a beta constant-region primer of two equimolar oligonucleotides. Four rounds of PCR amplified the ligated cDNA using nested alpha and beta constant-region primers plus SP2. The cDNA 3' end received a ligated single-stranded oligonucleotide carrying the SP2 primer and a 12-nucleotide UMI. TCRdb analysed the UMI-ligation and nested PCR reads with MiXCR anew, one entry per CDR3 protein. This table holds roughly 100,000 distinct CDR3 sequences, more than 12% found once. This clonotype came up a few times. Its antigen remains unidentified. Cells stained for CD3, CD4, CD8, CD45RA and CD27 were sorted into four subsets. This CDR3 has 16 residues. Germline CDR1 is ENHRY and CDR2 is SYGVKD. The V and J ends lost 0 bases and 4 bases, in that order; junction bases with no gene match: 8.

Sequenced input: naive CD8+ T cells from blood. The clonotype was recovered from a human donor in good health. This sequence joins TRBV10-3 and TRBJ2-7, with TRBD2 matching over 8 bases. In DNA, the CDR3 is TGTGCCATCAGTGAGTCGGCGGGACTAGTAGGTTACGAGCAGTACTTC. It is translated as CAISESAGLVGYEQYF.